These 32 T cell receptor beta chains share one sample of origin, sequenced in a study of regulatory T cells in long-lasting Graves disease. Time point given: newly diagnosed GD, antithyroid drugs for less than 3 months. Following extraction of RNA from PBMCs, that RNA was used to make the TCR library. Combining iRepertoire HTBI primers with Arm-PCR of CDR3 regions, the authors built TCR beta libraries. From the multiplex PCR reads, TCRdb called clonotypes with MiXCR, one entry per CDR3 protein. The sample contains 370,000 or so distinct CDR3 sequences, roughly 17% of which appear only once. These records were also assigned to another study, of T cells in Graves' hyperthyroidism and ophthalmopathy.

Sequenced here: peripheral blood mononuclear cells (PBMCs), sampled at new diagnosis, from a patient treated with antithyroid drugs. These receptor sequences come from a young woman with Graves disease.

At least ten counts were recorded for this clonotype. V and J are TRBV5-1 and TRBJ2-2; no reliable D call. CDR3 size: 14 residues. Trimming pared 7 bases from V and 5 bases from J, leaving 15 bases between. Germline CDR1 and CDR2: SGHRS and YFSETQ. CDR3 in DNA: TGCGCCAGCTCCCCCCAAGGTCGGACCGGGGAGCTGTTTTTT. It is translated as CASSPQGRTGELFF.

This clonotype was observed a few times. The CDR3 nucleotides are TGTGCCAGCAGCTTGGCCCCTAGCGAAAAACTGTTTTTT. Protein: CASSLAPSEKLFF. V gene TRBV5-5 combines with J gene TRBJ1-4; no clear D gene. The germline V gene has CDR1 SGHKS and CDR2 YYEKEE (reference sequence). V shed 0 bases and J shed 8 bases, with 8 bases lying between them. The CDR3 consists of 13 residues.

This clonotype has ten or more counts. V and J are TRBV28 and TRBJ2-3; D might be TRBD1 (7 bases). Looked up from germline, CDR1 is MDHEN and CDR2 is SYDVKM. The ends were cut back, 5 bases at V and 1 base at J, with 10 bases in the middle. This CDR3 comprises 14 residues. CDR3 in amino acids: CASSAGQRTDTQYF. DNA for the CDR3: TGTGCCAGCAGTGCGGGACAGCGCACAGATACGCAGTATTTT. The whole variable domain, filled in from reference TRBV28 and TRBJ2-3, reads DVKVTQSSRYLVKRTGEKVFLECVQDMDHENMFWYRQDPGLGLRLIYFSYDVKMKEKGDIPEGYSVSREKKERFSLILESASTNQTSMYLCASSAGQRTDTQYFGPGTRLTVL.

This clonotype showed up just a few times. The CDR3 protein is CASSPRDSHYGYTF. The CDR3, as DNA: TGTGCCAGCAGTCCACGGGACAGCCATTATGGCTACACCTTC. This chain connects TRBV28 to TRBJ1-2; TRBD1 matches at 7 bases. The germline V gene has CDR1 MDHEN and CDR2 SYDVKM. CDR3 length equals 14 residues. Losses at the gene ends were 5 bases for V and 5 bases for J; bases not matched to a gene: 8.

This clonotype was detected ten times or more. This sequence joins TRBV2 and TRBJ1-1; D perhaps matches TRBD1 (5 bases). V lost 4 bases to trimming and J lost 0 bases, with 9 bases between them. Germline V lookup: CDR1 SNHLY, CDR2 FYNNEI. The CDR3 spans 14 residues. CDR3 nucleotide sequence: TGTGCCAGCAGTGTGGACACCATGAACACTGAAGCTTTCTTT. It is translated as CASSVDTMNTEAFF.

This clonotype has a handful of counts. The chain recombines TRBV7-9 with TRBJ2-1; 10 bases fit TRBD2. This CDR3 contains 16 residues. The V gene end was trimmed by 1 base and the J gene end by 2 bases; junction bases not matched to a gene: 2. Per the germline V gene, CDR1 is SEHNR and CDR2 is FQNEAQ (reference sequence). Here the CDR3 reads CASSLGSGGAYNEQFF. The CDR3 DNA sequence: TGTGCCAGCAGCTTAGGGAGCGGGGGGGCCTACAATGAGCAGTTCTTC.

This clonotype was seen many times. The V call is TRBV28, the J call TRBJ2-5; 12 bases line up with TRBD2. The length of the CDR3 is 16 residues. Unmatched junction bases numbered 6, after V lost 0 bases and J lost 7 bases. CDR1 is MDHEN, CDR2 SYDVKM, per germline. CDR3 amino acids: CASSLWTSGGKGTQYF. As DNA, the CDR3 is TGTGCCAGCAGTTTATGGACTAGCGGGGGAAAAGGGACCCAGTACTTC.

This clonotype came up a few times. The V gene is TRBV2, the J gene TRBJ1-5; TRBD1 matches at 9 bases. Germline values: CDR1 SNHLY, CDR2 FYNNEI. The V and J ends lost 6 bases and 2 bases, in that order; junction bases with no gene match: 11. This CDR3 is 17 amino acids long. The CDR3 sequence: CASSDPGQGYGNQPQHF. The CDR3 region has the DNA TGTGCCAGCAGCGACCCGGGACAGGGATATGGCAATCAGCCCCAGCATTTT.

The rearrangement links TRBV2 to TRBJ2-5; TRBD1 or TRBD2 may be the D gene (5 bases each). The CDR3 contains 14 residues. Germline lookup yields CDR1 SNHLY and CDR2 FYNNEI. The V and J ends lost 5 bases and 5 bases respectively, with 15 bases between them. The chain's CDR3 is CASSWDDQRETQYF. CDR3 DNA: TGTGCCAGCAGTTGGGACGATCAACGGGAGACCCAGTACTTC.

This clonotype was seen many times. The CDR3 DNA reads TGTGCCAGCAGTGGGGTAGGAGCTTCCTACGAGCAGTACTTC. It encodes CASSGVGASYEQYF. The chain links TRBV6-1 to TRBJ2-7, with D unclear. Trimming removed 4 bases from V and 1 base from J, with 11 bases in between. CDR1 is MNHNS and CDR2 is SASEGT in the germline V gene. CDR3 length: 14 amino acids.

This clonotype was detected many times. The V and J genes are TRBV28 and TRBJ2-3; D uncertain. CDR1 MDHEN and CDR2 SYDVKM come from the germline V gene. This CDR3 has 13 residues. The V gene lost 4 bases and the J gene lost 6 bases, with 11 bases spanning the gap. The CDR3 reads CASSSISSDTQYF. As DNA, the CDR3 is TGTGCCAGCAGTTCCATAAGTTCGGATACGCAGTATTTT. Combining the CDR3 with reference TRBV28 and TRBJ2-3 gives the whole variable domain DVKVTQSSRYLVKRTGEKVFLECVQDMDHENMFWYRQDPGLGLRLIYFSYDVKMKEKGDIPEGYSVSREKKERFSLILESASTNQTSMYLCASSSISSDTQYFGPGTRLTVL.

V and J are TRBV24-1 and TRBJ2-1; D call uncertain. The length of the CDR3 is 15 residues. Germline V lookup: CDR1 KGHDR, CDR2 SFDVKD. Trimming shortened V by 1 base and J by 7 bases, and 13 bases separated the two germline ends. In DNA form, the CDR3 reads TGTGCCACCAGTGATTTCTTCCGGACCAGGAATGAGCAGTTCTTC. This codes for CATSDFFRTRNEQFF.

CDR3: CASSQDHTVTEAFF. The CDR3 DNA is TGTGCCAGCAGCCAAGATCATACGGTCACTGAAGCTTTCTTT. The J gene is TRBJ1-1, the V gene TRBV3-1, with D unclear. The germline V and J ends were trimmed by 0 bases and 4 bases, with 9 bases remaining between them. The germline CDR1 and CDR2 sequences are LGHDT and YNNKEL (reference sequence). The CDR3 extends over 14 amino acids.

This clonotype was observed many times. This chain connects TRBV20-1 to TRBJ2-1; maybe TRBD1 (6 bases). The CDR3 consists of 13 residues. Trimming cost V 6 bases and J 4 bases, with 13 bases left between them. Germline loops: CDR1 DFQATT, CDR2 SNEGSKA (reference sequence). In DNA, the CDR3 is TGCAGTGCAAACCCCGGACAGTACAATGAGCAGTTCTTC. Protein: CSANPGQYNEQFF.

As to this clonotype: A much larger clone differs by one base, so this may be a read error. V gene TRBV6-1 combines with J gene TRBJ1-1, with 10 bases fitting TRBD1. CDR1 MNHNS and CDR2 SASEGT come from the germline V gene. CDR3 length: 16 residues. V lost 6 bases and J lost 3; bases outside the gene matches: 10. The CDR3 nucleotides read TGTGCCAGCAGCCAGACAGGGGGCCGGTGGGACACTGAAGCTTTCTTT. The encoded protein is CASSQTGGRWDTEAFF.

There are a few counts of this clonotype. J is TRBJ1-5 and V is TRBV6-1; D unresolved. Trimming removed 6 bases at V and 2 bases at J, with 8 bases between. Germline lookup yields CDR1 MNHNS and CDR2 SASEGT. This CDR3 is 13 amino acids long. In nucleotides, the CDR3 is TGTGCCAGCAGAACATACCGCAATCAGCCCCAGCATTTT. Residues: CASRTYRNQPQHF.

This clonotype occurred many times. This sequence joins TRBV11-3 and TRBJ1-1, with 10 bases lining up with TRBD1. Trimming at V came to 0 bases and at J to 1 base, leaving 2 bases not matched to a gene. The CDR3 extends over 16 amino acids. Per the germline V gene, CDR1 is SGHNT and CDR2 is YENEEA. CDR3 residues: CASSLEGQGRNTEAFF. CDR3 bases: TGTGCCAGCAGCTTAGAGGGACAGGGGAGGAACACTGAAGCTTTCTTT.

V is TRBV12-3 or TRBV12-4 and J is TRBJ1-4; a weak D match, TRBD1 (5 bases). This CDR3 is 14 amino acids long. Trimming cost V 8 bases and J 4 bases, with 14 bases left between them. For the CDR3, the DNA is TGTGCCAGCTTGGCCGACAGTTATAATGAAAAACTGTTTTTT. Encoded protein: CASLADSYNEKLFF.

The V and J genes are TRBV6-1 and TRBJ1-5; D is perhaps TRBD1 (5 bases). V shed 2 bases and J shed 2 bases, with 13 bases lying between them. Germline CDR1 reads MNHNS; CDR2 reads SASEGT. This CDR3 is 16 amino acids long. The CDR3 DNA reads as TGTGCCAGCAGTGAATGGCAGGGAGGCGGCAATCAGCCCCAGCATTTT. Its translation is CASSEWQGGGNQPQHF.

Turning to this clonotype: The junction departs from germline at one end; a sequencing error may be responsible. This chain links TRBV20-1 with TRBJ1-5; weak D call: TRBD1 (5 bases). The CDR3 has 16 residues. Germline CDR1 is DFQATT and CDR2 is SNEGSKA (reference sequence). The CDR3 loop reads CSALKGKAGLNQPRHF. CDR3 DNA: TGCAGTGCACTCAAGGGTAAGGCAGGGTTGAATCAGCCCCGGCATTTT.

This clonotype was counted many times. This rearrangement joins TRBV11-2 to TRBJ2-7; TRBD1 might be the D (6 bases). Per the germline V gene, CDR1 is SGHAT and CDR2 is FQNNGV. This CDR3 region has 13 residues. The V end was cut by 4 bases, the J end by 6 bases, with 13 bases between. CDR3 coding DNA: TGTGCCAGCAGCTCCAACAGGGTTTCCGAGCAGTACTTC. This codes for CASSSNRVSEQYF.

This clonotype came up many times. The rearrangement joins TRBV3-1 to TRBJ1-1, with TRBD1 matching 7 bases. Unmatched junction bases numbered 8, after V lost 4 bases and J lost 0 bases. This CDR3 has 16 residues. Germline V gives CDR1 LGHDT, CDR2 YNNKEL (reference sequence). The CDR3 sequence is CASSRSPGTVNTEAFF. CDR3 DNA sequence: TGTGCCAGCAGCCGTAGTCCCGGGACAGTGAACACTGAAGCTTTCTTT.

About this clonotype itself: Being one base from a much bigger clone, this may be a read error. This chain uses TRBV3-1 with TRBJ2-1; D gene uncertain. This CDR3 has 12 residues. The germline V gene encodes CDR1 LGHDT and CDR2 YNNKEL (reference sequence). CDR3 protein: CASSRFTDEQLF. DNA for the CDR3: TGTGCCAGCAGCCGTTTTACCGATGAGCAGCTCTTC.

This clonotype has ten or more counts. The chain has TRBV2 and TRBJ2-5; a weak D match, TRBD1 (5 bases). The germline CDR1 and CDR2 sequences are SNHLY and FYNNEI. V dropped 6 bases and J dropped 1 base, with 9 bases sitting between them. The CDR3 is 13 residues long. As DNA, the CDR3 is TGTGCCAGCAGCGGACACCCCCAAGAGACCCAGTACTTC. It yields the protein CASSGHPQETQYF.

In regard to this clonotype: A read error is the likely source, as a far larger clone sits one nucleotide away. The V gene is TRBV11-2, the J gene TRBJ2-5; 7 bases align to TRBD2. CDR3 size: 12 residues. CDR1 is SGHAT, CDR2 FQNNGV, per germline. CDR3 residues: CASSLHAGEQSF. The DNA for the CDR3 is TGTGCCAGCAGCTTACACGCGGGGGAGCAGTCCTTC.

The table lists this clonotype with many counts. One end of the junction fails to match germline, which may point to a read error. V usage is TRBV12-3 or TRBV12-4 and J usage is TRBJ1-1, with D unresolved. The CDR3 sequence is 13 residues long. The CDR3: CASSLIGKTEAFF. The CDR3 DNA sequence: TGTGCCAGTAGTTTAATCGGGAAAACTGAAGCTTTCTTT.

The chain links TRBV14 to TRBJ2-2; D uncertain. CDR1 is SGHDN, CDR2 FVKESK, per germline. V lost 0 bases and J lost 3, with 5 bases in between. The CDR3 extends over 14 amino acids. The CDR3 sequence: CASSQDYYTGELFF. Written as DNA, the CDR3 is TGTGCCAGCAGCCAAGATTATTACACCGGGGAGCTGTTTTTT.

This clonotype turned up a few times. The rearrangement joins TRBV29-1 to TRBJ1-1, with D unresolved. Germline V gene data show CDR1 as SQVTM and CDR2 as ANQGSEA. With 6 bases removed from V and 3 bases from J, the gap between germline ends came to 17 bases. This CDR3 has 14 amino acids. The CDR3 sequence: CSVRVSSWDTEAFF. CDR3 sequence (DNA): TGCAGCGTGAGGGTCTCCTCATGGGACACTGAAGCTTTCTTT.

A few counts support this clonotype. The CDR3 sequence: CASSIGQGHRELFF. CDR3 nucleotide sequence: TGTGCCAGCAGCATCGGACAGGGCCACCGGGAGCTGTTTTTT. The chain employs TRBV7-3 and TRBJ2-2, with 8 bases that match TRBD1. J was trimmed by 9 bases and V by 5 bases; bases with no gene match: 8. The CDR3 has 14 amino acids. The V gene's germline CDR1 is SGHTA and CDR2 FQGTGA.

J is TRBJ1-5 and V is TRBV29-1; the D gene is possibly TRBD1 (5 bases). The germline gives CDR1 SQVTM, CDR2 ANQGSEA. The CDR3 consists of 13 residues. V lost 3 bases to trimming and J lost 6 bases, with 12 bases between them. The CDR3 nucleotides are TGCAGCGTTGAGGTCAGGGAGGGTCAGCCCCAGCATTTT. The encoded protein is CSVEVREGQPQHF.

CDR3 sequence reads: CASSPVATVAEAFF. CDR3 coding DNA: TGTGCCAGCAGTCCCGTCGCTACAGTCGCTGAAGCTTTCTTT. V gene TRBV12-3 or TRBV12-4 combines with J gene TRBJ1-1; no definite D call. CDR3 length equals 14 residues. Trimming took 5 bases from V and 6 from J, leaving 16 bases between them.

This clonotype was counted only a few times. This chain joins TRBV7-9 and TRBJ2-3, with D hard to call. Germline CDR1 SEHNR, CDR2 FQNEAQ (reference sequence). Trimming stripped 3 bases from V and 2 bases from J, with 21 bases between. The CDR3 is made up of 18 amino acids. The CDR3 loop reads CASSLGMRNTIITDTQYF. The CDR3 nucleotides are TGTGCCAGCAGCTTGGGAATGAGAAACACCATAATCACAGATACGCAGTATTTT.